These 31 T cell receptor beta chains originate from one sample sequenced in a study of blood T cell repertoires in COVID-19. Assay used: immunoSEQ multiplex PCR; TCRdb lists only in-frame clones, some missing. The sample has just under 350,000 clones, about 86% seen once. Sample: peripheral blood. The source is a man between 25 and 39 years old with active or convalescent COVID-19.

The chain links TRBV5-1 to TRBJ1-2, with D unclear. CDR1 and CDR2 from the germline V gene are SGHRS and YFSETQ. The CDR3 runs to 14 residues. The V gene lost 2 bases and the J gene lost 6 bases, with 14 bases spanning the gap. The DNA for the CDR3 is TGCGCCAGCAGCTTACGACCAGAAAGCGATGGCTACACCTTC. It encodes CASSLRPESDGYTF.

In its sample, this clone was seen once. In DNA, the CDR3 is TGTGCCAGCAGTCCAGCTAGCGGAAATTCCTACGAGCAGTACTTC. Its protein product is CASSPASGNSYEQYF. The chain recombines TRBV27 with TRBJ2-7; TRBD2 matches 7 bases. The germline V gene encodes CDR1 MNHEY and CDR2 SMNVEV (reference sequence). The CDR3 covers 15 residues. V dropped 5 bases and J dropped 1; count of bases not matched to a gene: 8.

This clone showed up just a few times. V is TRBV4-3 and J is TRBJ2-1; the match to TRBD2 covers 10 bases. V was clipped by 0 bases and J by 10 bases; unmatched bases: 6. Germline V lookup: CDR1 LGHNA, CDR2 YSLEER. The CDR3 has 15 residues. CDR3 in amino acids: CASSQDPSGSTEQFF. The CDR3 region has the DNA TGCGCCAGCAGCCAAGATCCTAGCGGGAGCACGGAGCAGTTCTTC.

There are a few counts of this clone. This chain links TRBV30 with TRBJ1-2; D possibly corresponds to TRBD1 (5 bases). The CDR3 covers 18 residues. V was cut by 2 bases and J by 0 bases, with 22 bases left in between. Germline-derived CDR1 and CDR2 are GTSNPN and SVGIG (reference sequence). CDR3 region: CAWSRGLNWQLPNYGYTF. CDR3 sequence (DNA): TGTGCCTGGAGTAGGGGTCTAAACTGGCAATTACCTAACTATGGCTACACCTTC.

The rearrangement uses TRBV6-5 and TRBJ2-7; D uncertain. Germline loops: CDR1 MNHEY, CDR2 SVGAGI. Deletions cut 2 bases from V and 3 bases from J, with 11 bases between. This CDR3 contains 14 residues. The CDR3 protein is CASSYNGRFYEQYF. CDR3 in DNA: TGTGCCAGCAGTTACAATGGCAGGTTCTACGAGCAGTACTTC.

This chain joins TRBV2 and TRBJ1-5; 8 nucleotides match TRBD1. Germline-derived CDR1 and CDR2 are SNHLY and FYNNEI. V dropped 2 bases and J dropped 2; count of bases not matched to a gene: 8. The CDR3 totals 17 residues. The chain's CDR3 is CASSESAGGQGNQPQHF. As DNA, the CDR3 is TGTGCCAGCAGTGAATCGGCTGGGGGACAGGGCAATCAGCCCCAGCATTTT.

This chain uses TRBV12-3 or TRBV12-4 with TRBJ2-5; D perhaps matches TRBD1 (5 bases). This CDR3 has 13 residues. V dropped 1 base and J dropped 5 bases, with 8 bases sitting between them. Written as DNA, the CDR3 is TGTGCCAGCAGTTTAGGGGGCTTCGAGACCCAGTACTTC. Protein: CASSLGGFETQYF.

Concerning this clone: One junction end disagrees with the germline gene, perhaps due to a read error. The chain has TRBV28 and TRBJ2-7, with 8 bases aligning to TRBD2. Looked up from germline, CDR1 is MDHEN and CDR2 is SYDVKM. The CDR3 extends over 14 amino acids. CDR3 sequence: CASSYLADVTGGVF. The CDR3 DNA reads as TGTGCCAGCAGCTATCTAGCGGACGTAACGGGAGGGGTCTTC.

This clone was recorded only once. The chain uses TRBV27 and TRBJ1-6, with a possible D match to TRBD1 (6 bases). The V end lost 6 bases, the J end lost 10 bases, and 13 bases lay between the germline ends. Germline V gene lookup returns CDR1 MNHEY and CDR2 SMNVEV (reference sequence). There are 13 residues in the CDR3. The CDR3 spells CASRPGGRSPLHF. Here the CDR3 DNA reads TGTGCCAGCAGACCGGGGGGCAGGTCACCCCTCCACTTT.

This clone was detected only a few times. The V and J genes are TRBV28 and TRBJ2-1; the match to TRBD1 covers 8 bases. Trimming at V came to 10 bases and at J to 4 bases, leaving 9 bases not matched to a gene. From germline, CDR1 is MDHEN and CDR2 SYDVKM. The length of the CDR3 is 14 residues. The chain's CDR3 is CATVRTGQYNEQFF. Here the CDR3 DNA reads TGTGCCACCGTACGGACAGGGCAATACAATGAGCAGTTCTTC.

The chain carries TRBV18 and TRBJ2-7; 12 nucleotides line up with TRBD2. Trimming cost V 3 bases and J 5 bases; bases outside gene matches: 8. Germline V gene lookup returns CDR1 KGHSH and CDR2 LQKENI. The CDR3 covers 16 residues. For the CDR3, the DNA is TGTGCCAGCTCACCGGGTCGGACTAGCGGGGTACACGAGCAGTACTTC. Its translation: CASSPGRTSGVHEQYF.

The rearrangement joins TRBV12-5 to TRBJ2-2, with a tentative D call TRBD1 (5 bases). Germline V lookup: CDR1 LGHNT, CDR2 FRNRAP. V gave up 1 base and J gave up 4 bases, with 13 bases separating them. This CDR3 has 16 residues. CDR3 region: CASGLGRTSFTGELFF. CDR3 nucleotides: TGTGCTAGTGGTTTGGGCCGGACATCCTTCACCGGGGAGCTGTTTTTT.

The V and J genes are TRBV5-4 and TRBJ1-1; 8 bases match TRBD1. V trimming: 3 bases; J trimming: 5 bases; junction bases outside the gene matches: 6. CDR1 SGHNT and CDR2 YYREEE come from the germline V gene (reference sequence). The CDR3 is 14 amino acids. This chain's CDR3 is CASSSGQGGTEAFF. The DNA for the CDR3 is TGTGCCAGCAGCTCCGGACAGGGAGGGACTGAAGCTTTCTTT. The whole variable domain, filled in from reference TRBV5-4 and TRBJ1-1, reads ETGVTQSPTHLIKTRGQQVTLRCSSQSGHNTVSWYQQALGQGPQFIFQYYREEENGRGNFPPRFSGLQFPNYSSELNVNALELDDSALYLCASSSGQGGTEAFFGQGTRLTVV.

This clone was counted once. V gene TRBV4-2 combines with J gene TRBJ1-4, with unresolved D. The V and J ends lost 0 bases and 7 bases respectively, with 15 bases between them. CDR1 is LGHNA and CDR2 is YNFKEQ in the germline V gene. The CDR3 is 16 residues long. The CDR3 sequence is CASSQDPLGSGEKLFF. In DNA, the CDR3 is TGTGCCAGCAGCCAAGATCCCCTTGGGAGCGGTGAAAAACTGTTTTTT.

This clone was detected once. The chain carries TRBV10-3 and TRBJ2-5; 9 bases are a match to TRBD1. V was clipped by 10 bases and J by 3 bases; unmatched bases: 9. Germline loops: CDR1 ENHRY, CDR2 SYGVKD. The CDR3 has 14 residues. CDR3 residues: CATTGTGTEETQYF. The CDR3 DNA sequence: TGTGCCACTACCGGGACAGGGACTGAAGAGACCCAGTACTTC.

The sample holds a few counts of this clone. This chain connects TRBV28 to TRBJ1-3, with D possibly being TRBD1 (6 bases). The V and J ends lost 5 bases and 0 bases respectively, with 11 bases between them. CDR1 and CDR2 (germline): MDHEN, SYDVKM. The CDR3 runs 15 residues. CDR3 nucleotide sequence: TGTGCCAGCAGTCCAGGGGACCGCTCTGGAAACACCATATATTTT. As protein: CASSPGDRSGNTIYF.

This clone was counted once. The CDR3 sequence is CASSQAGERMPQHF. The CDR3 DNA reads as TGCGCCAGCAGCCAAGCAGGGGAGAGAATGCCCCAGCATTTT. The chain has TRBV4-1 and TRBJ1-5; maybe TRBD1 (6 bases). V lost 1 base and J 9 bases, leaving 13 bases between the germline ends. Germline V gene sequence: CDR1 MGHRA, CDR2 YSYEKL. CDR3 length: 14 residues.

The J gene is TRBJ2-7, the V gene TRBV7-2, with 12 nucleotides matching TRBD1. Germline V gene sequence: CDR1 SGHTA, CDR2 FQGNSA. The CDR3 runs to 15 residues. Losses at the gene ends were 5 bases for V and 6 bases for J; bases not matched to a gene: 8. The CDR3 region is CASSPRDRGRGEQYF. The CDR3 DNA reads as TGTGCCAGCAGCCCCAGGGACAGGGGGCGAGGCGAGCAGTACTTC.

The chain employs TRBV19 and TRBJ1-5; the D is unclear. The CDR3 is made up of 14 amino acids. The germline V gene encodes CDR1 LNHDA and CDR2 SQIVND (reference sequence). V lost 8 bases and J 5 bases, leaving 16 bases between the germline ends. The CDR3 sequence is CASSISGRYQPQHF. The CDR3, as DNA: TGTGCCAGTTCCATAAGCGGGAGATATCAGCCCCAGCATTTT.

The V and J genes are TRBV6-5 and TRBJ1-2; 7 bases are shared with TRBD1. J lost 13 bases, V lost 4 bases, and 12 bases had no gene match. This CDR3 contains 13 residues. The germline V gene has CDR1 MNHEY and CDR2 SVGAGI. In DNA form, the CDR3 reads TGTGCCAGCAGTTCCTCCAGGGGGGTAATATTCACCTTC. Translation gives CASSSSRGVIFTF.

V usage is TRBV7-2 and J usage is TRBJ2-3, with 8 positions matching TRBD2. The germline V gene encodes CDR1 SGHTA and CDR2 FQGNSA. This CDR3 has 17 residues. V lost 1 base, J lost 2 bases, and 8 bases stayed unmatched. The CDR3 coding sequence is TGTGCCAGCAGCTTAGAGGGTAGCGGGACATACACAGATACGCAGTATTTT. It specifies CASSLEGSGTYTDTQYF.

Note on this clone: The junction differs from germline at one of its ends, possibly a read error. This chain joins TRBV27 and TRBJ1-1, with D perhaps matching TRBD1 (6 bases). Germline CDR1 reads MNHEY; CDR2 reads SMNVEV (reference sequence). This CDR3 has 15 residues. CDR3 region: CANSLSQQGYPEAFF. The DNA of the CDR3 is TGTGCCAACAGTTTATCTCAACAGGGCTATCCTGAAGCTTTCTTT.

CDR3 region: CASSAGLGINGYTF. The CDR3 coding sequence is TGTGCCAGTAGTGCGGGCCTCGGCATAAATGGCTACACCTTC. J is TRBJ1-2 and V is TRBV19; D ambiguous. Deletions cut 5 bases from V and 6 bases from J, with 16 bases between. The germline CDR1 and CDR2 sequences are LNHDA and SQIVND (reference sequence). The CDR3 consists of 14 residues.

The V and J genes are TRBV7-9 and TRBJ1-1, with 8 bases fitting TRBD1. The V gene's germline CDR1 is SEHNR and CDR2 FQNEAQ (reference sequence). Trimming took 1 base from V and 5 from J; bases not matched to a gene: 3. The CDR3 totals 14 residues. This CDR3 reads CASSLGQGRTEAFF. The CDR3 DNA reads TGTGCCAGCAGCTTAGGACAGGGGAGGACTGAAGCTTTCTTT.

This chain connects TRBV24-1 to TRBJ2-6; tentative D call: TRBD2 (6 bases). Germline V gives CDR1 KGHDR, CDR2 SFDVKD. Trimming removed 5 bases from V and 0 bases from J, with 7 bases in between. The CDR3 consists of 15 residues. This CDR3 is CATSGGGSGANVLTF. CDR3 coding DNA: TGTGCCACCAGTGGGGGAGGCTCTGGGGCCAACGTCCTGACTTTC.

This clone appeared a few times. The CDR3 bases are TGTGCCTGGAGTAGAGGGGACTTGTACGAGCAGTACTTC. Its translation is CAWSRGDLYEQYF. This chain joins TRBV30 and TRBJ2-7, with D possibly TRBD2 on 6 matching bases. CDR1 is GTSNPN and CDR2 is SVGIG in the germline V gene (reference sequence). V was trimmed by 2 bases and J by 4 bases, leaving 12 bases between them. The CDR3 is made up of 13 amino acids. The full variable domain, completed using reference TRBV30 and TRBJ2-7, is SQTIHQWPATLVQPVGSPLSLECTVEGTSNPNLYWYRQAAGRGLQLLFYSVGIGQISSEVPQNLSASRPQDRQFILSSKKLLLSDSGFYLCAWSRGDLYEQYFGPGTRLTVT.

This clone was recorded a few times. This CDR3 is also generated by other DNA sequences in the sample. The chain has TRBV5-1 and TRBJ1-1; D is perhaps TRBD1 (6 bases). This CDR3 comprises 13 residues. Germline V gene lookup returns CDR1 SGHRS and CDR2 YFSETQ. The V end was cut by 5 bases, the J end by 1 base, with 9 bases between. This chain's CDR3 is CASSRQENTEAFF. CDR3 DNA sequence: TGCGCCAGCAGTAGACAGGAGAACACTGAAGCTTTCTTT. Full variable domain (missing parts from reference TRBV5-1 and TRBJ1-1): KAGVTQTPRYLIKTRGQQVTLSCSPISGHRSVSWYQQTPGQGLQFLFEYFSETQRNKGNFPGRFSGRQFSNSRSEMNVSTLELGDSALYLCASSRQENTEAFFGQGTRLTVV.

The table lists this clone with a few counts. V is TRBV25-1 and J is TRBJ2-5; D might be TRBD1 (6 bases). CDR1 MGHDK and CDR2 SYGVNS come from the germline V gene. The length of the CDR3 is 14 residues. With 4 bases removed from V and 4 bases from J, the gap between germline ends came to 13 bases. CDR3 sequence reads: CASSVGQWSETQYF. CDR3 bases: TGTGCCAGCAGTGTGGGACAATGGTCAGAGACCCAGTACTTC. The full variable domain, with the rest looked up from reference TRBV25-1 and TRBJ2-5, is EADIYQTPRYLVIGTGKKITLECSQTMGHDKMYWYQQDPGMELHLIHYSYGVNSTEKGDLSSESTVSRIRTEHFPLTLESARPSHTSQYLCASSVGQWSETQYFGPGTRLLVL.

The chain couples TRBV19 to TRBJ1-2; D possibly corresponds to TRBD1 (5 bases). V was shortened by 0 bases and J by 6 bases, with 17 bases between the two germline ends. The CDR3 sequence is 16 residues long. Germline CDR1 LNHDA, CDR2 SQIVND (reference sequence). DNA of the CDR3: TGTGCCAGTAGTATAGATCTAATAACAGGCTCCAATGGCTACACCTTC. It codes for CASSIDLITGSNGYTF. Supplemented by reference TRBV19 and TRBJ1-2, the full variable domain reads DGGITQSPKYLFRKEGQNVTLSCEQNLNHDAMYWYRQDPGQGLRLIYYSQIVNDFQKGDIAEGYSVSREKKESFPLTVTSAQKNPTAFYLCASSIDLITGSNGYTFGSGTRLTVV.

In its sample, this clone was seen once. The rearrangement uses TRBV27 and TRBJ1-3; 8 bases match TRBD1. Germline CDR1 and CDR2: MNHEY and SMNVEV (reference sequence). The CDR3 has 13 amino acids. J lost 7 bases, V lost 5 bases, and 4 bases had no gene match. The CDR3 loop is CASSVDRDNTIYF. The CDR3 DNA follows: TGTGCCAGCAGTGTGGACAGGGACAACACCATATATTTT.

The chain combines TRBV30 with TRBJ2-1; 12 positions match TRBD2. From germline, CDR1 is GTSNPN and CDR2 SVGIG (reference sequence). Germline trimming cut 3 bases from V and 7 bases from J; bases unmatched to any gene: 4. CDR3 size: 14 residues. The CDR3 loop is CAWRGTSGWNEQFF. For the CDR3, the DNA is TGTGCCTGGAGGGGGACTAGCGGGTGGAATGAGCAGTTCTTC.